These 3 T cell receptor beta chains originate from one sample sequenced in a study of T-cell memory formation after mild COVID-19 (dated by TCRdb to about 2021). Libraries were prepared through 5' RACE. The data were produced on an Illumina NovaSeq 6000. TCRdb reworked the public reads: Q25 trimming with fastp, MiXCR clone assembly, productive beta chains retained. Every CDR3 protein is listed once, alongside the most common genes and DNA of its rows. The sample includes some 82,000 distinct CDR3 sequences, with over 10% observed a single time. The ten largest clonotypes hold less than 45% of the sample. Sequenced material: PBMCs or a T cell subset sorted from them (not recorded which). The receptors come from a man younger than 35 who had mild COVID-19 (a few samples of this study predate the infection). The sample titles of this study are shuffled in the database, so cell type and time point are left out; the donor was told from shared clones.

A few counts support this clonotype. The rearrangement links TRBV5-6 to TRBJ1-2; tentative D call: TRBD1 (6 bases). The V end was cut by 4 bases, the J end by 3 bases, with 13 bases between. Germline-derived CDR1 and CDR2 are SGHDT and YYEEEE. The CDR3 runs to 14 residues. The chain's CDR3 is CASSGGMGYYGYTF. The CDR3 coding sequence is TGTGCCAGCAGCGGGGGCATGGGGTACTATGGCTACACCTTC.

Only a few counts were recorded for this clonotype. The chain combines TRBV3-1 with TRBJ2-3; D not resolved. Germline CDR1 reads LGHDT; CDR2 reads YNNKEL (reference sequence). V was cut by 2 bases and J by 2 bases, with 2 bases left in between. The CDR3 length is 12 residues. DNA of the CDR3: TGTGCCAGCAGCCAAACCACAGATACGCAGTATTTT. This gives the protein CASSQTTDTQYF.

The chain has TRBV6-2 or TRBV6-3 and TRBJ2-3; D is ambiguous. Germline lookup yields CDR1 MNHEY and CDR2 SVGEGT. Between the trimmed V and J ends, which lost 0 bases and 5 bases, there was a span of 18 bases. The CDR3 covers 17 residues. DNA for the CDR3: TGTGCCAGCAGTTACTCGATCGCGACGGAAAGGCGAGATACGCAGTATTTT. It translates to CASSYSIATERRDTQYF.